These 5 T cell receptor beta chains originate from one sample sequenced in a study of OX40 agonist ivuxolimab in advanced cancers. The assay was immunoSEQ multiplex PCR, and TCRdb's table has in-frame clones only and misses some. The sample contains tens of thousands of clones, 75% to 90% of which appear only once. Sequenced here: CD4+ or CD8+ T cells sorted from blood, sampled in a trial of the OX40 agonist ivuxolimab. The receptors derive from an adult with an advanced solid tumor such as melanoma, head and neck, liver or kidney cancer.

J is TRBJ2-2 and V is TRBV2; no clear D. The germline gives CDR1 SNHLY, CDR2 FYNNEI. V was trimmed by 6 bases and J by 3 bases, leaving 14 bases between them. The CDR3 is made up of 15 amino acids. The CDR3, as DNA: TGTGCCAGCAGAGGCTGGCACCTGGACACCGGGGAGCTGTTTTTT. It yields the protein CASRGWHLDTGELFF.

The rearrangement joins TRBV5-1 to TRBJ2-7; D unresolved. The CDR3 runs 14 residues. Germline lookup yields CDR1 SGHRS and CDR2 YFSETQ. V gave up 0 bases and J gave up 7 bases, with 14 bases separating them. CDR3 DNA: TGCGCCAGCAGCTTGGGCGAGCCAGTGCAGGAGCAGTACTTC. Protein: CASSLGEPVQEQYF.

This clone was seen once. The chain combines TRBV30 with TRBJ1-1; 8 nucleotides align to TRBD1. This CDR3 is 14 amino acids long. From germline, CDR1 is GTSNPN and CDR2 SVGIG (reference sequence). V lost 2 bases, J lost 5 bases, and 7 bases stayed unmatched. As DNA, the CDR3 is TGTGCCTGGAGTCTGAACCAGGGGGCGACTGAAGCTTTCTTT. The encoded protein is CAWSLNQGATEAFF.

The gene calls are TRBV29-1 and TRBJ2-7, with 9 bases identical to TRBD2. The V gene end was trimmed by 7 bases and the J gene end by 6 bases; junction bases not matched to a gene: 10. CDR1 and CDR2 from the germline V gene are SQVTM and ANQGSEA. This CDR3 region has 13 residues. The CDR3 bases are TGCAGCGCCACGGGGGCGGGAGGGTCCGAGCAGTACTTC. As protein: CSATGAGGSEQYF.

The chain employs TRBV18 and TRBJ1-1; no definite D call. Germline values: CDR1 KGHSH, CDR2 LQKENI. The CDR3 consists of 14 residues. Between the trimmed V and J ends, which lost 3 bases and 1 base, there was a span of 9 bases. CDR3 sequence reads: CASSPGWGNTEAFF. The CDR3 DNA reads as TGTGCCAGCTCACCCGGATGGGGGAACACTGAAGCTTTCTTT.